These 19 T cell receptor beta chains share one sample of origin, sequenced in a study of shared clonotypes between healthy human individuals. Sequencing used immunoSEQ multiplex PCR; TCRdb keeps in-frame clones, though not all of them. Here the sample spans about 490,000 clones, over 60% being singletons. Sample: PBMCs. These receptors were taken from a woman in her forties in good health. Some clones in this sample may be carry-over from other donors' samples.

Of note for this clone: The germline gene is not matched at one end of the junction; a read error may be the cause. The chain combines TRBV7-9 with TRBJ2-7; D tentatively fits TRBD1 or TRBD2 (5 bases each). This CDR3 region has 14 residues. Germline CDR1 SEHNR, CDR2 FQNEAQ (reference sequence). The CDR3 loop is CVSRPAGSSYEQYF. The CDR3 DNA sequence: TGTGTCAGCAGACCTGCAGGGAGCTCCTACGAGCAGTACTTC.

V and J are TRBV4-2 and TRBJ2-2, with 9 bases that match TRBD2. V trimming: 0 bases; J trimming: 5 bases; junction bases outside the gene matches: 7. The germline V gene encodes CDR1 LGHNA and CDR2 YNFKEQ. This CDR3 is 17 amino acids long. The CDR3 coding sequence is TGTGCCAGCAGCCAAGATCCTGCGGGAGGGTGGACCGGGGAGCTGTTTTTT. Translated: CASSQDPAGGWTGELFF.

A remark on this clone: Compared with germline, one end of the junction differs, possibly owing to a read error. The V and J genes are TRBV9 and TRBJ2-3, with TRBD2 identical over 10 bases. Germline V gene sequence: CDR1 SGDLS, CDR2 YYNGEE. This CDR3 contains 13 residues. CDR3 in DNA: TGTGCCAGCAGCGTAGGGACTAGCGGCATTAGTGACTGG. Its protein is CASSVGTSGISDW. Supplemented by reference TRBV9 and TRBJ2-3, the full variable domain reads DSGVTQTPKHLITATGQRVTLRCSPRSGDLSVYWYQQSLDQGLQFLIQYYNGEERAKGNILERFSAQQFPDLHSELNLSSLELGDSALYFCASSVGTSGISDWGPGTRLTVL.

The rearrangement joins TRBV7-9 to TRBJ1-1; the D is unclear. Between the trimmed V and J ends, which lost 3 bases and 3 bases, there was a span of 5 bases. The V gene's germline CDR1 is SEHNR and CDR2 FQNEAQ (reference sequence). The CDR3 is 12 amino acids. CDR3 loop: CASSFKDTEAFF. DNA of the CDR3: TGTGCCAGCAGCTTTAAGGACACTGAAGCTTTCTTT.

V usage is TRBV5-1 and J usage is TRBJ2-3, with D possibly called TRBD1 or TRBD2 (5 bases each). The CDR3 totals 15 residues. V gave up 0 bases and J gave up 4 bases, with 12 bases separating them. Germline-derived CDR1 and CDR2 are SGHRS and YFSETQ. The CDR3 DNA reads as TGCGCCAGCAGCTTGGCGGGCCGGGGCGCAGATACGCAGTATTTT. This gives the protein CASSLAGRGADTQYF.

Points on this clone: This likely reflects a read error, since a far larger clone is one base away. This chain connects TRBV28 to TRBJ2-7; possible D gene TRBD2, 6 bases. CDR1 is MDHEN, CDR2 SYDVKM, per germline. CDR3 length equals 15 residues. Trimming took off 5 bases at V and 6 bases at J, with 20 bases between the two ends. For the CDR3, the DNA is TGTGCCAGCAGTCCCCATGGACTAACAACCTGCGAGCAGTACTTC. Translation gives CASSPHGLTTCEQYF.

The J gene is TRBJ2-7, the V gene TRBV5-1; D perhaps matches TRBD2 (6 bases). The CDR3 consists of 15 residues. V lost 7 bases to trimming and J lost 5 bases, with 22 bases between them. CDR1 and CDR2 from the germline V gene are SGHRS and YFSETQ. Written as DNA, the CDR3 is TGCGCCAGCCACCCAGGCGGGCGGGAACCGGACGAGCAGTACTTC. This codes for CASHPGGREPDEQYF.

About this clone itself: A far larger clone lies a single base away; this is likely a read error. The rearrangement uses TRBV4-2 and TRBJ2-7; D may be TRBD2 (5 bases). V was shortened by 0 bases and J by 1 base, with 10 bases between the two germline ends. The germline CDR1 and CDR2 sequences are LGHNA and YNFKEQ. The CDR3 is made up of 15 amino acids. This CDR3 is CASSQEGGVSYEQYF. The DNA for the CDR3 is TGTGCCAGCAGCCAAGAAGGAGGTGTATCCTACGAGCAGTACTTC.

This chain uses TRBV6-5 with TRBJ1-4; tentative D call: TRBD1 (5 bases). Looked up from germline, CDR1 is MNHEY and CDR2 is SVGAGI. This CDR3 region has 15 residues. Trimming removed 5 bases at V and 1 base at J, with 11 bases between. DNA of the CDR3: TGTGCCAGCAGTCCGAGGACACAAACTAATGAAAAACTGTTTTTT. It encodes CASSPRTQTNEKLFF.

This clone appeared a single time. This chain uses TRBV28 with TRBJ1-5, with D unresolved. V was trimmed by 7 bases and J by 3 bases, leaving 16 bases between them. The CDR3 has 15 amino acids. In germline, CDR1 is MDHEN, CDR2 SYDVKM. The chain's CDR3 is CASTYLGRNNQPQHF. The CDR3 DNA reads TGTGCCAGCACCTACCTCGGACGGAACAATCAGCCCCAGCATTTT.

The chain has TRBV29-1 and TRBJ2-3, with D hard to call. Germline lookup yields CDR1 SQVTM and CDR2 ANQGSEA. V lost 8 bases, J lost 3 bases, and 12 bases lay in between. CDR3 length equals 12 residues. The CDR3 here is CSSTLGTDTQYF. CDR3 sequence (DNA): TGCAGCTCTACCTTAGGGACAGATACGCAGTATTTT.

This clone was observed once. The chain employs TRBV18 and TRBJ2-2; D is undetermined. This CDR3 has 16 residues. Germline V lookup: CDR1 KGHSH, CDR2 LQKENI. V was shortened by 2 bases and J by 0 bases, with 10 bases between the two germline ends. The DNA for the CDR3 is TGTGCCAGCTCACCAGCTGGGATTTCGAACACCGGGGAGCTGTTTTTT. As protein: CASSPAGISNTGELFF.

The genes are TRBV30 and TRBJ1-2; TRBD1 agrees at 11 bases. The V gene end was trimmed by 5 bases and the J gene end by 7 bases; junction bases not matched to a gene: 3. The CDR3 spans 12 residues. Germline CDR1 and CDR2: GTSNPN and SVGIG (reference sequence). CDR3 nucleotides: TGTGCCTGGGGACAGGGGGCTGTTGGCTACACCTTC. This codes for CAWGQGAVGYTF.

As DNA, the CDR3 is TGCGCCAGCAGCCATGGGCTACAGGACAGGGGGAACACCGGGGAGCTGTTTTTT. As protein: CASSHGLQDRGNTGELFF. The rearrangement joins TRBV4-3 to TRBJ2-2, with TRBD1 matching 9 bases. The V segment lost 3 bases and the J segment 1 base; nucleotides outside the gene matches: 9. Germline-derived CDR1 and CDR2 are LGHNA and YSLEER. CDR3 size: 18 residues.

This clone was found once. The chain has TRBV9 and TRBJ2-1, with TRBD2 as a possible D gene (6 bases). This CDR3 spans 16 amino acids. The V gene's germline CDR1 is SGDLS and CDR2 YYNGEE. V was trimmed by 3 bases and J by 0 bases, leaving 13 bases between them. CDR3 DNA: TGTGCCAGCAGCGGAGGGGCGACTAGCTCCTACAATGAGCAGTTCTTC. Its translation is CASSGGATSSYNEQFF.

This clone is a singleton in its sample. V and J are TRBV11-2 and TRBJ2-7; D is perhaps TRBD1 (5 bases). V was trimmed by 9 bases and J by 5 bases, leaving 14 bases between them. Germline CDR1 and CDR2: SGHAT and FQNNGV. This CDR3 contains 12 residues. CDR3 residues: CARGRVYHEQYF. The CDR3 nucleotides read TGTGCCAGGGGCAGGGTCTACCACGAGCAGTACTTC.

The chain combines TRBV5-6 with TRBJ2-3; D gene ambiguous. With 1 base removed from V and 2 bases from J, the gap between germline ends came to 8 bases. CDR1 and CDR2 from the germline V gene are SGHDT and YYEEEE. The CDR3 runs to 14 residues. CDR3 amino acids: CASSLLTFTDTQYF. The DNA for the CDR3 is TGTGCCAGCAGCTTGTTAACCTTCACAGATACGCAGTATTTT.

A few counts support this clone. The chain combines TRBV28 with TRBJ1-2, with no clear D. The CDR3 covers 13 residues. Germline V gene lookup returns CDR1 MDHEN and CDR2 SYDVKM. V lost 8 bases, J lost 0 bases, and 10 bases lay in between. DNA for the CDR3: TGTGCCAGCGGGAGAGACTCTAACTATGGCTACACCTTC. This codes for CASGRDSNYGYTF.

The chain employs TRBV7-9 and TRBJ2-7; perhaps TRBD1 as D (6 bases). Germline lookup yields CDR1 SEHNR and CDR2 FQNEAQ (reference sequence). The V end lost 3 bases, the J end lost 7 bases, and 16 bases lay between the germline ends. This CDR3 has 14 residues. The DNA of the CDR3 is TGTGCCAGCAGCTTGGGGACACCTCCGCAAGAGCAGTACTTC. It is translated as CASSLGTPPQEQYF.